These T cell receptor beta chains were read from a single sample in a study of chemoradiotherapy in HPV16-positive cancers. Using immunoSEQ multiplex PCR, the repertoire was profiled, and TCRdb retains in-frame clones only, with some absent. The data hold about 7,000 clones, with about 75% observed a single time. Sampling was conducted from a patient who underwent chemoradiotherapy. The source of these receptors is a human donor with HPV-associated anogenital cancer. The CDR3 runs from the conserved cysteine through the conserved F or W. D genes are given only for firm matches. Not all rows give a size; the values are once, few, many and, for expanded clones, a class.

V gene	J gene	D gene	clone size	CDR3 length	CDR3 protein	CDR3 DNA
TRBV7-2	TRBJ2-7	-	-	14	CASSPLPNSYEQYF	TGTGCCAGCAGCCCCCTTCCGAATTCCTACGAGCAGTACTTC
TRBV28	TRBJ2-1	TRBD2	-	15	CASKSGDRSYNEQFF	TGTGCCAGCAAAAGCGGGGATCGCTCCTACAATGAGCAGTTCTTC
TRBV2	TRBJ2-7	-	-	14	CASRYGSDSYEQYF	TGTGCCAGCAGGTATGGTAGCGACTCCTACGAGCAGTACTTC
TRBV29-1	TRBJ2-7	-	-	16	CSVAKNFRDISYEQYF	TGCAGCGTCGCGAAAAATTTCCGGGACATCTCCTACGAGCAGTACTTC
TRBV19	TRBJ1-5	-	few	16	CASSIIGSDGGQPQHF	TGTGCCAGTAGTATAATCGGGTCGGATGGTGGACAGCCCCAGCATTTT
TRBV2	TRBJ1-2	-	-	15	CASRPYRDTRYGYTF	TGTGCCAGCAGACCATACCGGGACACCCGCTATGGCTACACCTTC
TRBV19	TRBJ2-7	-	-	15	CASSPSRGPSYEQYF	TGTGCCAGTAGTCCATCGAGGGGACCCTCCTACGAGCAGTACTTC
TRBV5-5	TRBJ1-2	TRBD1	-	15	CASSLGTGPPRGYTF	TGTGCCAGCAGCTTAGGGACAGGGCCTCCGAGGGGCTACACCTTC
TRBV30	TRBJ2-7	-	-	12	CAWRVTTYEQYF	TGTGCCTGGAGGGTGACTACATACGAGCAGTACTTC
TRBV30	TRBJ1-4	TRBD1	-	13	CAWRQGANEKLFF	TGTGCCTGGAGACAGGGGGCTAATGAAAAACTGTTTTTT
TRBV7-9	TRBJ1-4	-	-	11	CASSLDGAGIF	TGTGCCAGCAGCTTAGATGGGGCCGGTATTTTT
TRBV4-1	TRBJ2-7	-	-	15	CASSLTLVIGSEQYF	TGCGCCAGCAGCCTGACGCTGGTCATCGGATCCGAGCAGTACTTC
TRBV19	TRBJ2-7	TRBD1	-	15	CASSIVGQGSYEQYF	TGTGCCAGTAGTATAGTTGGACAGGGGTCCTACGAGCAGTACTTC
TRBV19	TRBJ2-5	TRBD2	-	15	CASSLSGLARGTQYF	TGTGCCAGTTCCCTTAGCGGGCTAGCTAGAGGGACCCAGTACTTC
TRBV19	TRBJ1-2	TRBD1	-	15	CAGLQGARSFGGYTF	TGTGCCGGTCTTCAGGGGGCGCGTAGTTTCGGTGGCTACACCTTC
TRBV28	TRBJ2-3	-	-	13	CASRSPRGATQYF	TGTGCCAGCAGATCCCCTAGGGGAGCTACGCAGTATTTT
TRBV9	TRBJ2-7	-	-	16	CASSVDPGTTSYEQYF	TGTGCCAGCAGCGTAGATCCGGGAACAACCTCCTACGAGCAGTACTTC
TRBV29-1	TRBJ1-1	-	-	12	CSVGTSGTEAFF	TGCAGCGTCGGGACTTCGGGCACTGAAGCTTTCTTT
TRBV9	TRBJ1-1	-	-	13	CASSVSPHTEAFF	TGTGCCAGCAGCGTATCCCCCCACACTGAAGCTTTCTTT
TRBV15	TRBJ1-2	TRBD1	-	15	CATSRETGTGLGYTF	TGTGCCACCAGCAGAGAGACCGGGACAGGGCTTGGCTACACCTTC
TRBV27	TRBJ1-1	TRBD1	-	16	CASSLRPGQPNSEAFF	TGTGCCAGCAGTCTAAGACCGGGACAGCCGAATTCTGAAGCTTTCTTT
TRBV4-2	TRBJ1-4	-	few	15	CASSQNGMENEKLFF	TGTGCCAGCAGCCAGAACGGGATGGAGAATGAAAAACTGTTTTTT
TRBV29-1	TRBJ2-1	-	-	14	CSVEEMGQGNEQFF	TGCAGCGTTGAAGAGATGGGCCAGGGGAATGAGCAGTTCTTC
TRBV7-9	TRBJ2-3	-	-	12	CASRGEADTQYF	TGTGCCAGCAGAGGGGAGGCAGATACGCAGTATTTT
TRBV19	TRBJ2-1	-	-	17	CASTDSPGRRPYNEQFF	TGTGCCAGTACCGACTCCCCCGGCCGTAGACCCTACAATGAGCAGTTCTTC
TRBV2	TRBJ2-7	TRBD1	-	19	CASSGGGFTGDRGDYEQYF	TGTGCCAGCAGTGGGGGGGGATTCACGGGGGACAGGGGGGACTACGAGCAGTACTTC
TRBV19	TRBJ1-5	-	-	13	CASSTVASQPQHF	TGTGCCAGTAGTACCGTAGCAAGTCAGCCCCAGCATTTT
TRBV7-6	TRBJ2-3	-	-	16	CASSLNTGQNTDTQYF	TGTGCCAGCAGTCTCAATACCGGGCAGAACACAGATACGCAGTATTTT
TRBV19	TRBJ2-3	-	-	14	CASSSSPHTDTQYF	TGTGCCAGTAGTTCCTCCCCTCACACAGATACGCAGTATTTT
TRBV9	TRBJ2-7	-	-	14	CASSVVGEALEQYF	TGTGCCAGCAGCGTAGTGGGGGAGGCCCTCGAGCAGTACTTC
TRBV5-1	TRBJ1-1	TRBD1	once	14	CASSLAGTGSGAFF	TGCGCCAGCAGCTTGGCCGGGACAGGATCCGGGGCTTTCTTT
TRBV28	TRBJ2-5	TRBD2	-	16	CASSQRAGGPVVTQYF	TGTGCCAGCAGTCAAAGAGCGGGGGGGCCAGTAGTGACCCAGTACTTC
TRBV11-1	TRBJ2-6	-	once	15	CASRLSLSGANVLTF	TGTGCCAGCAGACTAAGTCTCTCTGGGGCCAACGTCCTGACTTTC
TRBV11-2	TRBJ1-2	-	few	12	CASSLQGRGYTF	TGTGCCAGCAGCTTACAAGGGAGGGGCTACACCTTC
TRBV4-3	TRBJ2-7	TRBD2	once	17	CASSQDILAGAVNEQYF	TGCGCCAGCAGCCAAGATATACTAGCGGGAGCAGTAAACGAGCAGTACTTC
TRBV28	TRBJ2-6	-	-	17	CAGGGQGTNSGANVLTF	TGTGCCGGGGGAGGGCAGGGGACAAACTCTGGGGCCAACGTCCTGACTTTC
TRBV19	TRBJ2-5	TRBD2	once	15	CASSMGGLAKETQYF	TGTGCCAGTAGTATGGGGGGACTAGCGAAAGAGACCCAGTACTTC
TRBV19	TRBJ1-5	TRBD1	few	19	CASSPKDFSGTGGFQPQHF	TGTGCCAGTAGTCCCAAAGATTTTTCTGGGACAGGGGGATTTCAGCCCCAGCATTTT
TRBV5-1	TRBJ1-3	TRBD1	-	15	CASSPTTGDGNTIYF	TGCGCCAGCAGCCCAACCACAGGGGATGGAAACACCATATATTTT
TRBV4-3	TRBJ1-6	-	-	14	CASSQGTRNSPLHF	TGCGCCAGCAGCCAAGGAACCAGAAATTCACCCCTCCACTTT
TRBV29-1	TRBJ2-1	-	once	12	CSVLRDGNEQFF	TGCAGCGTTCTCAGAGACGGGAATGAGCAGTTCTTC
TRBV5-6	TRBJ1-3	-	-	15	CASSRRNLPGNTIYF	TGTGCCAGCAGCCGCAGGAATTTACCTGGAAACACCATATATTTT